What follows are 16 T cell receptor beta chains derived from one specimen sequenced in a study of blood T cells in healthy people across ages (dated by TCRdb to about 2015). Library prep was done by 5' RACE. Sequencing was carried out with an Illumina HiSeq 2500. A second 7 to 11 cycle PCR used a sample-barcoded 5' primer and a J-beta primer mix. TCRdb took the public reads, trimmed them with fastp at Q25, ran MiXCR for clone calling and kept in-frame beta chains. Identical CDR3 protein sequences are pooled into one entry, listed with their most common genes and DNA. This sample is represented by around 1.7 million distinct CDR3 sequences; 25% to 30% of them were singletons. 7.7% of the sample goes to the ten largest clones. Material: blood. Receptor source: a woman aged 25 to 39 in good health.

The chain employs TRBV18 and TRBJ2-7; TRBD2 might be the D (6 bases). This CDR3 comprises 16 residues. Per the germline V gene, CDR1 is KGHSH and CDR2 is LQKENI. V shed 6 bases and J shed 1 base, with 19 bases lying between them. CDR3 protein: CASSPAGSGISYEQYF. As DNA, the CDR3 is TGTGCCAGCTCGCCGGCGGGGTCGGGAATATCCTACGAGCAGTACTTC.

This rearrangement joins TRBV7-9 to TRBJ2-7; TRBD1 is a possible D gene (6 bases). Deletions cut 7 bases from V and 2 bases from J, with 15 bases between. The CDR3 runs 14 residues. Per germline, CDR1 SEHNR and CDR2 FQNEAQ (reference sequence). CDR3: CASTAGVPTYEQYF. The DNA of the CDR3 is TGTGCCAGCACCGCAGGGGTCCCGACCTACGAGCAGTACTTC.

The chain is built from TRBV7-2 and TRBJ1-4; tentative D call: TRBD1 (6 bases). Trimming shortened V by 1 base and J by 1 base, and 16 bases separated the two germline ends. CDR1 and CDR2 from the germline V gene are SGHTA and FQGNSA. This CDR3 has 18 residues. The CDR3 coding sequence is TGTGCCAGCAGCTTAGAGGTTCTGGCAGGGGAAACTAATGAAAAACTGTTTTTT. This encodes CASSLEVLAGETNEKLFF.

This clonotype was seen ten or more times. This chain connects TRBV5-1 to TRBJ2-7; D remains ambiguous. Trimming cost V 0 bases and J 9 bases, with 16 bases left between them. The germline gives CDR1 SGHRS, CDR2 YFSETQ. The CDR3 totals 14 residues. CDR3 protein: CASSLDKVPSWQYF. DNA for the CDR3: TGCGCCAGCAGCTTGGACAAGGTCCCCTCTTGGCAGTACTTC.

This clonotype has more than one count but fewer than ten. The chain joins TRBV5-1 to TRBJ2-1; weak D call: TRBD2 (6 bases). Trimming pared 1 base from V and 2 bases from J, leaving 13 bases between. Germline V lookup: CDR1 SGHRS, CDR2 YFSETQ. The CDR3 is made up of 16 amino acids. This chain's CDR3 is CASSLRTGETYNEQFF. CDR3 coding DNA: TGCGCCAGCAGCTTGAGGACGGGGGAGACCTACAATGAGCAGTTCTTC.

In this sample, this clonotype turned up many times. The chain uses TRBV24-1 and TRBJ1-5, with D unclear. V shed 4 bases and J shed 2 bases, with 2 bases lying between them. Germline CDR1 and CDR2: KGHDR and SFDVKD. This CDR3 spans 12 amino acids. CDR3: CATSEGNQPQHF. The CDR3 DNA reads TGTGCCACCAGTGAAGGCAATCAGCCCCAGCATTTT.

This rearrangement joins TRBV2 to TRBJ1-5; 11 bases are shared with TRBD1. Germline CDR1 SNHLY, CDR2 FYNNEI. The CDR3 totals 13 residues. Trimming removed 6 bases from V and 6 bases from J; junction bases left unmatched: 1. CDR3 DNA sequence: TGTGCCAGCAGAGGACAGGGGGCTCAGCCCCAGCATTTT. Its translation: CASRGQGAQPQHF.

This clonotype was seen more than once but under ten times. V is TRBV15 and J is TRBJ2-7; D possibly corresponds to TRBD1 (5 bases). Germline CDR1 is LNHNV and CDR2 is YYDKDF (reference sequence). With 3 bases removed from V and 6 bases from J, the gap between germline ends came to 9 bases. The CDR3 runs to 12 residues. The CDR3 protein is CATSSQGSEQYF. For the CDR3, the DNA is TGTGCCACCAGCAGTCAGGGAAGCGAGCAGTACTTC. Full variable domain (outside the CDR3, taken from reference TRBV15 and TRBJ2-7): DAMVIQNPRYQVTQFGKPVTLSCSQTLNHNVMYWYQQKSSQAPKLLFHYYDKDFNNEADTPDNFQSRRPNTSFCFLDIRSPGLGDTAMYLCATSSQGSEQYFGPGTRLTVT.

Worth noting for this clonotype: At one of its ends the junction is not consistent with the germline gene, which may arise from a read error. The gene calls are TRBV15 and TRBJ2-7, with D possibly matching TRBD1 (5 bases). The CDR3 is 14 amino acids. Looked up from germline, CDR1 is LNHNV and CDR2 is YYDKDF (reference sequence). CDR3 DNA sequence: TGTACCACCAGCAGAGGAGACAGCTTCCACGAGCAGTACTTC. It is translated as CTTSRGDSFHEQYF.

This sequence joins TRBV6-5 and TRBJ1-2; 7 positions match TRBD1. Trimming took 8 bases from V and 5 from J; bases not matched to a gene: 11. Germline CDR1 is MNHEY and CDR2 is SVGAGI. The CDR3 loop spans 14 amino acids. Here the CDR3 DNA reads TGTGCCAGCGCTACTATGAGACAGGGTTATGGCTACACCTTC. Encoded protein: CASATMRQGYGYTF.

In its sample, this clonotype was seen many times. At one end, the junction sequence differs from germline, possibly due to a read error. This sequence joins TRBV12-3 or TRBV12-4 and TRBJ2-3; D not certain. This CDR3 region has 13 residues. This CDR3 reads CASSSGPLDTQYF. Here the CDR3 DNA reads TGCGCCAGCAGCTCTGGACCCTTAGATACGCAGTATTTT.

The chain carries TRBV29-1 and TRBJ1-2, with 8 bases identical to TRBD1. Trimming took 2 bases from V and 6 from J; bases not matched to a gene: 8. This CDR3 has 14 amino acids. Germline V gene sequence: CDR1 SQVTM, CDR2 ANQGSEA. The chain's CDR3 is CSVEPGQGRNGYTF. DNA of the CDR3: TGCAGCGTTGAACCAGGACAGGGTAGAAATGGCTACACCTTC.

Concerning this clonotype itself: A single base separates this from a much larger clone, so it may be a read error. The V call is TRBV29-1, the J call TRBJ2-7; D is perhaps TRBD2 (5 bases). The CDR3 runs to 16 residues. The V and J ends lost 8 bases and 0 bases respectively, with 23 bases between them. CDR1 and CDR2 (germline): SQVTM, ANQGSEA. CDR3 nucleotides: TGCAGCTCAACCGGAGGAGGCTACTGGGGCTCCTACGAGCAGTACTTC. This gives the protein CSSTGGGYWGSYEQYF.

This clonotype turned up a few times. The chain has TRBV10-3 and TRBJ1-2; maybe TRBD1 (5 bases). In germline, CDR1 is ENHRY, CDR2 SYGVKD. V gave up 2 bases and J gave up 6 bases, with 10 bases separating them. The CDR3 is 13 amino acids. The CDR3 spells CAISEGQGHGYTF. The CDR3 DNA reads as TGTGCCATCAGTGAGGGCCAGGGCCATGGCTACACCTTC.

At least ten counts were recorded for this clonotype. CDR3 nucleotide sequence: TGTGCCAGCCTGGGTTTAGCGGGAGCCGAGCAGTACTTC. Protein sequence: CASLGLAGAEQYF. V gene TRBV12-3 or TRBV12-4 combines with J gene TRBJ2-7, with 9 bases aligning to TRBD2. V gave up 8 bases and J gave up 6 bases; unmatched junction bases: 8. CDR3 size: 13 residues.

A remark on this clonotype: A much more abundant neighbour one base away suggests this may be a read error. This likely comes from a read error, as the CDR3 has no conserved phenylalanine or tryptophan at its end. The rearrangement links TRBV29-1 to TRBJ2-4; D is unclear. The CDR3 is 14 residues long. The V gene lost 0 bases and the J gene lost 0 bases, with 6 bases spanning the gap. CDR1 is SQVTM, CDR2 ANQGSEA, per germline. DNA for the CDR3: TGCAGCGTTGAAGACATCCTAGCCAAAAACATTCAGTACCTC. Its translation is CSVEDILAKNIQYL.